This T cell receptor beta chain originates from a study of technical replicates of blood from a handful of donors. Only in-frame clones appear in the TCRdb table, and some are missing; sequencing was by immunoSEQ multiplex PCR. Seen here are 53,000 or so clones, 86% observed once, and the top ten hold 5.6%. This CDR3 has 15 residues. Between the trimmed V and J ends, which lost 5 bases and 2 bases, there was a span of 15 bases. Germline CDR1 reads SGHTA; CDR2 reads FQGTGA. The sequence was obtained from a human donor in good health. Some clones in this sample may be carry-over from other donors' samples. The source material was PBMCs. The V and J genes are TRBV7-3 and TRBJ1-2; no firm D call. The CDR3 is CASSPAGRTNYGYTF. CDR3 DNA sequence: TGTGCCAGCAGCCCAGCCGGGAGAACCAACTATGGCTACACCTTC.